The subject of this entry is one TCR beta chain. Its antigen is still unknown. No base quality information exists; no much larger clone differs at one position. The data were taken from a study of blood T cell repertoires in COVID-19 (dated by TCRdb to the early 2020s). With respect to the entire study: Samples from collaborators originated in the United States, Italy and Spain and spanned both the acute and convalescent phases of COVID-19. The material from the prospective study consisted of cDNA or gDNA derived from T cells, B-cell-depleted T cells, or PBMCs. The dataset comprised deeply sampled blood TCRbeta repertoires from subjects exposed to, actively infected with, or recovered from COVID-19. The repertoires were released in a freely available public database intended as a resource for research on the immune response to SARS-CoV-2. The samples were drawn from two sources: the first 160 participants of the ongoing ImmuneRACE study, and some 1,300 subjects contributed by 6 global collaborators. The sample metadata nearly always contained a de-identified subject ID, COVID-19 status, age in years and sex. Where available, HLA class I and class II types were taken from metadata supplied by the sample provider and were not determined by assay-based typing. The paper's findings and limits, for the study overall: The amount of clinical and demographic metadata varied by source and participant and was provided uncurated.

The collaborating institutions used their own protocols to collect whole blood in K2EDTA tubes. Collaborator samples were shipped for TCRbeta analysis as frozen whole blood, isolated PBMCs, or DNA extracted from either sample type. There are 13 amino acids in the CDR3, from cysteine to phenylalanine inclusive. Kept here is only the CDR3 DNA, which spans 39 bases and is read in frame from base 1. V sheds 1 base and J sheds 8 bases, leaving 11 bases between their ends. Looking up the germline V gene yields CDR1 SGHVS and CDR2 FNYEAQ. The immunoSEQ Assay, a bias-controlled multiplex PCR, was used to amplify TCRbeta CDR3 regions from genomic DNA. Per the source publication's procedure: The number of nucleated cells in each sample was estimated from the amplification of reference gene primers within the assay. To quantify the absolute abundance of each unique TCRbeta CDR3 rearrangement, sequence reads were collapsed and filtered. Productive Simpson clonality was computed per sample as the square root of Simpson's diversity index over productive rearrangements. Not all clones reach the TCRdb copy of this immuneACCESS table, which keeps in-frame sequences only. Checked studies attribute under half of the gap to unresolved V genes and leave the rest unexplained. V, J and clone size reflect that table, while D and trimming were determined from the DNA. The sample table lists 250,000 or so clones, approximately 89% of them with a count of one. The ten top clones hold about 8.6% of the sample.

The sample comprised peripheral blood. This sequence originates from a man in his forties with active or convalescent COVID-19. The V and J genes are TRBV7-6 and TRBJ1-1; tentative D gene TRBD1, with 6 bases matching. The nucleotide sequence reads TGTGCCAGCAGCTTAGTGGCAGGGGCAGAAGCTTTCTTT. It is translated as CASSLVAGAEAFF.